This T cell receptor (beta chain) was recorded in a study of beta chain features in type 1 diabetes. Study background: All samples yielded 107,917,701 examined sorted cells.

What was sequenced were expressed TCRB transcripts, since all of the isolated RNA had been reverse transcribed. Clones were read by immunoSEQ multiplex PCR, and TCRdb kept only the in-frame ones, dropping some. The table records some 270,000 clones, about 8.5% of them present only once. This CDR3 spans 13 amino acids. Germline lookup yields CDR1 MNHEY and CDR2 SVGAGI. Trimming shortened V by 2 bases and J by 6 bases, and 10 bases separated the two germline ends. Naive, central memory, regulatory and stem cell-like memory cells within the CD4+ compartment were sorted using CD45RO/CCR7/CD25/CD127/CD95/CD27. This clone has only a few counts.

The sample taken for sequencing was central memory CD4+ T cells from blood. This chain links TRBV6-5 with TRBJ2-5; D gene unclear. The sequence came from a woman aged 18-29 years in good health. The CDR3 DNA reads as TGTGCCAGCAGTTACGTCAGGCAGCAGACCCAGTACTTC. Translated: CASSYVRQQTQYF.